This T cell receptor (beta chain) was obtained from a study of vaccination effects on CD4 cells after COVID-19. Profiling relied on immunoSEQ multiplex PCR, and the TCRdb table lists in-frame clones only, not all of them. Here the sample spans about 27,000 clones, approximately 72% being singletons. Study conclusions and caveats: Clones of infection and vaccine origin contracted markedly late after vaccination.

About this clone: Antigen: not known.

Germline lookup yields CDR1 SGHRS and CDR2 YFSETQ. The CDR3 runs to 14 residues. Trimming cost V 4 bases and J 2 bases, with 11 bases left between them. CD4+ T cells specific for antigen were expanded with viral peptide pools by the ViraFEST assay before sequencing. CD4+ T cells were isolated after about nine days of culture. Recipients of the vaccine had no prior SARS-CoV-2 infection and negative nucleocapsid antibodies. The TCR sequence derives from a human donor who received a COVID-19 vaccine. Sequenced here: CD4+ T cells from PBMCs cultured with SARS-CoV-2 spike peptides, sampled before COVID-19 vaccination. The chain links TRBV5-1 to TRBJ2-3; possibly TRBD2 for D (6 bases). CDR3 sequence reads: CASSDPGDTDTQYF. CDR3 nucleotide sequence: TGCGCCAGCAGCGACCCGGGAGACACAGATACGCAGTATTTT.